The clone carrying this T cell receptor beta chain was seen more than once but under ten times. The data originate from a study of T cell repertoires in cytomegalovirus infection. TCRdb independently ran MiXCR on the reads; one entry per CDR3 protein. This sample has around 490,000 distinct CDR3 sequences; less than 30% occur once, and the top ten carry less than 15%. This TCR was sampled from a human donor in good health (CMV status not recorded). Some clones in this sample may be carry-over from other donors' samples. Material for sequencing was PBMCs.

The CDR3 bases are TGCGCCAGCAGCCAAGAAGACAATAGAATCCCAGATACGCAGTATTTT. Its translation: CASSQEDNRIPDTQYF. The rearrangement uses TRBV4-3 and TRBJ2-3, with unresolved D. The V gene lost 0 bases and the J gene lost 4 bases, with 14 bases spanning the gap. The length of the CDR3 is 16 residues. The germline V gene has CDR1 LGHNA and CDR2 YSLEER.